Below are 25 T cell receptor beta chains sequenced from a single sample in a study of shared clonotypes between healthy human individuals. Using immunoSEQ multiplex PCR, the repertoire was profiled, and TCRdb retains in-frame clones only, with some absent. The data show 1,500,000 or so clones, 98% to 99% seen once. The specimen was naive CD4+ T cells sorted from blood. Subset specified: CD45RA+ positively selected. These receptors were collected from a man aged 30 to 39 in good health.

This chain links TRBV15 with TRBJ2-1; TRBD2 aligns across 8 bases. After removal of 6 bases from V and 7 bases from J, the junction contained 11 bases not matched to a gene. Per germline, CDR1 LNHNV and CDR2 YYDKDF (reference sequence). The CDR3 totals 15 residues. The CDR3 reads CATRESGRARNEQFF. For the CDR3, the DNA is TGTGCCACCAGGGAAAGCGGGAGAGCTAGGAATGAGCAGTTCTTC.

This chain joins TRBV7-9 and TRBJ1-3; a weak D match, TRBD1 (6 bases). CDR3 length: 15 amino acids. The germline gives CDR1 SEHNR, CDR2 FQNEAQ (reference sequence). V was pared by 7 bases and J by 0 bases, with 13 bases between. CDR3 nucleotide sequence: TGTGCCAGCACCCCGGGGGCGAACTCTGGAAACACCATATATTTT. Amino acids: CASTPGANSGNTIYF.

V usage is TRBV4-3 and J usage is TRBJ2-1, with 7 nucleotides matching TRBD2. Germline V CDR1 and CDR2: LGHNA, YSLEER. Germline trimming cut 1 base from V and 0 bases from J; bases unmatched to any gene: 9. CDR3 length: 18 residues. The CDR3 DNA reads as TGCGCCAGCAGCCAAGGTGTGGCGCGGGGGAGCTCCTACAATGAGCAGTTCTTC. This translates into CASSQGVARGSSYNEQFF.

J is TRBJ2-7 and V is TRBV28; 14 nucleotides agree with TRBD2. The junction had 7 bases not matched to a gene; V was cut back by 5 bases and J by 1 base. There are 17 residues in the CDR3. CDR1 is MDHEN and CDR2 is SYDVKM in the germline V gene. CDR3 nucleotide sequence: TGTGCCAGCAGTCTCGGGACTAGCGGGAGCTTTTCCTACGAGCAGTACTTC. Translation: CASSLGTSGSFSYEQYF.

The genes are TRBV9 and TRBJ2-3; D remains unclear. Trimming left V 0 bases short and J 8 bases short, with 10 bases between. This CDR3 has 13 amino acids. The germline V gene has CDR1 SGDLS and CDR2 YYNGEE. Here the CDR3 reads CASSVGLASTQYF. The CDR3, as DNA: TGTGCCAGCAGCGTAGGTCTGGCTTCTACGCAGTATTTT.

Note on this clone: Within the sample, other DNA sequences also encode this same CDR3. CDR3 nucleotide sequence: TGCAGCGTTGAAGAACAAACAGATACGCAGTATTTT. It is translated as CSVEEQTDTQYF. This chain uses TRBV29-1 with TRBJ2-3; D gene ambiguous. With 0 bases removed from V and 3 bases from J, the gap between germline ends came to 4 bases. Germline assignment: CDR1 SQVTM and CDR2 ANQGSEA. The CDR3 contains 12 residues.

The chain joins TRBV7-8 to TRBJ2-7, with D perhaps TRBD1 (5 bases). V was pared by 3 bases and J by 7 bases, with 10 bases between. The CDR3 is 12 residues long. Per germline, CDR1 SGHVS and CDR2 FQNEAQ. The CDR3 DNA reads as TGTGCCAGCAGCTTGTCAGGGCTTGAGCAGTACTTC. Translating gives CASSLSGLEQYF.

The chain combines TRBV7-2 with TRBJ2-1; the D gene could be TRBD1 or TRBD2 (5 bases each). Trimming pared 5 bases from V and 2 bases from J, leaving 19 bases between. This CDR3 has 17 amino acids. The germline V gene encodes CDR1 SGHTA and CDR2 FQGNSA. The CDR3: CASSPRGTTGTYNEQFF. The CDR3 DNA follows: TGTGCCAGCAGCCCCCGAGGGACCACCGGCACCTACAATGAGCAGTTCTTC.

The CDR3 region is CASSVGGTTIHEQYF. In nucleotides, the CDR3 is TGTGCCAGCAGCGTAGGTGGGACTACGATCCACGAGCAGTACTTC. This chain uses TRBV9 with TRBJ2-7, with TRBD2 matching 7 bases. Germline V CDR1 and CDR2: SGDLS, YYNGEE. The CDR3 is made up of 15 amino acids. With V trimmed by 0 bases and J by 5 bases, 8 bases remained unmatched.

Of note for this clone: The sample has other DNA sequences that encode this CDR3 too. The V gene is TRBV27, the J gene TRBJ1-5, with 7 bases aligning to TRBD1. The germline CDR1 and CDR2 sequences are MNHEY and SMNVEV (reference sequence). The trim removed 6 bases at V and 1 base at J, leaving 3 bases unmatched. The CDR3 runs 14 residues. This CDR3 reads CASSRTGSNQPQHF. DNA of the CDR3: TGTGCCAGCAGCAGGACAGGAAGCAATCAGCCCCAGCATTTT.

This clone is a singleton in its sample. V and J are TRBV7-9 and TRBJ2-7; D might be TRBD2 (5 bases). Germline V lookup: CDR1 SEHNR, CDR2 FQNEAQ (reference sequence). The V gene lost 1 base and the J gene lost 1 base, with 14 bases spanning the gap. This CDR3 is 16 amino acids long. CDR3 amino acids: CASSLVTVGSSYEQYF. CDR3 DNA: TGTGCCAGCAGCTTAGTAACGGTGGGGAGTTCCTACGAGCAGTACTTC.

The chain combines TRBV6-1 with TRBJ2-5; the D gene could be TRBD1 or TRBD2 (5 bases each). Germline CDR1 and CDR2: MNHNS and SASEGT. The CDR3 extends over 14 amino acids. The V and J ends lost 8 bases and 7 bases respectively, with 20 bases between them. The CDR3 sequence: CASDRDGLMVTQYF. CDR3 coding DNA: TGTGCCAGCGACCGGGACGGCCTCATGGTGACCCAGTACTTC.

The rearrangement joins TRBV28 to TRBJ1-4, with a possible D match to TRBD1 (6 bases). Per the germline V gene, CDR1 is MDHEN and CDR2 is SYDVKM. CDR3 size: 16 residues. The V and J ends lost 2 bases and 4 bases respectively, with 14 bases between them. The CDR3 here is CASSLNGGQRNEKLFF. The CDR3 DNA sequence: TGTGCCAGCAGTTTAAACGGCGGACAGCGTAATGAAAAACTGTTTTTT.

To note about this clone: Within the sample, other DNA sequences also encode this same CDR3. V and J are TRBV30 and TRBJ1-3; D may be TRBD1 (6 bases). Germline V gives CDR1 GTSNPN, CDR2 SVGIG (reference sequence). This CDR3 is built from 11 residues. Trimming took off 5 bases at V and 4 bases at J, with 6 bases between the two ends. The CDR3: CAWGGGNTIYF. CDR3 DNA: TGTGCCTGGGGGGGCGGAAACACCATATATTTT.

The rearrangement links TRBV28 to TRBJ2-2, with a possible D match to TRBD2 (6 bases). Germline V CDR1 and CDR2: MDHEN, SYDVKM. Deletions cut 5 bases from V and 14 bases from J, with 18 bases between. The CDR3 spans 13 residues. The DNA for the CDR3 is TGTGCCAGCAGTACAGGAGGGCCGTCAACCCTGTTTTTT. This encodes CASSTGGPSTLFF.

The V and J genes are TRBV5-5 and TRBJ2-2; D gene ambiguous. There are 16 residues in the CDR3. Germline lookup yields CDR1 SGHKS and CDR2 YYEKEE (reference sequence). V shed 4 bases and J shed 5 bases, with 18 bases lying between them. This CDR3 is CASSPRPGLGTGELFF. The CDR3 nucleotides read TGTGCCAGCAGCCCCCGACCCGGTTTAGGAACCGGGGAGCTGTTTTTT.

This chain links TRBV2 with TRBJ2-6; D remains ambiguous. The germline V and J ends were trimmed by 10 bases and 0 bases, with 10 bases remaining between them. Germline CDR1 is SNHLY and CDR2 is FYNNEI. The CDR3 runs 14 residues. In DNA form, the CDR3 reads TGTGCCACCCGATCCAGCTCTGGGGCCAACGTCCTGACTTTC. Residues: CATRSSSGANVLTF. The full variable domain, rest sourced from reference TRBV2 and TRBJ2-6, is EPEVTQTPSHQVTQMGQEVILRCVPISNHLYFYWYRQILGQKVEFLVSFYNNEISEKSEIFDDQFSVERPDGSNFTLKIRSTKLEDSAMYFCATRSSSGANVLTFGAGSRLTVL.

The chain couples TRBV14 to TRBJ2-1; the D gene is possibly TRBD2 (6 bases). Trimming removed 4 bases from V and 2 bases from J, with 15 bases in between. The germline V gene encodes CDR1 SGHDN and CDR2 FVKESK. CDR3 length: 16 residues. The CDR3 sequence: CASSRLGGTTYNEQFF. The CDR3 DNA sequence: TGTGCCAGCAGCCGTCTCGGCGGGACGACCTACAATGAGCAGTTCTTC.

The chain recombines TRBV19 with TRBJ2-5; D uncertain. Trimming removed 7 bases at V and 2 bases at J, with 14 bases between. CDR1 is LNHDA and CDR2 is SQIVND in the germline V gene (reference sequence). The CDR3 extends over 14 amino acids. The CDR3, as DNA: TGTGCCAGTACCCCGAAGGGCAGTCAAGAGACCCAGTACTTC. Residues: CASTPKGSQETQYF.

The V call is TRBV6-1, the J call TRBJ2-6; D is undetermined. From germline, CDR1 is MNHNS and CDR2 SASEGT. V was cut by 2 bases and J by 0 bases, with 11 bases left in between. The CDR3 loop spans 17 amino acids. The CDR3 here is CASSEKGADSGANVLTF. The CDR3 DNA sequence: TGTGCCAGCAGTGAAAAGGGCGCCGACTCTGGGGCCAACGTCCTGACTTTC.

This CDR3 reads CASSPPDRGRFYTEAFF. The CDR3 DNA is TGCGCCAGCAGCCCTCCGGACAGGGGGCGGTTTTATACTGAAGCTTTCTTT. J is TRBJ1-1 and V is TRBV5-1; 11 nucleotides align to TRBD1. V lost 4 bases and J lost 5; bases outside the gene matches: 13. The CDR3 is 17 amino acids. Germline V gives CDR1 SGHRS, CDR2 YFSETQ.

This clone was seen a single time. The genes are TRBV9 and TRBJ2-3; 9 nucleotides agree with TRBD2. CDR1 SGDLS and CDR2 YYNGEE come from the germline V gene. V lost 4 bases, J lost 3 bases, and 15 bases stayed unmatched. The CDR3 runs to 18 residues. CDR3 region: CASSPHQGSGSWTDTQYF. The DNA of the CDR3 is TGTGCCAGCAGCCCCCACCAAGGTAGCGGGAGTTGGACAGATACGCAGTATTTT.

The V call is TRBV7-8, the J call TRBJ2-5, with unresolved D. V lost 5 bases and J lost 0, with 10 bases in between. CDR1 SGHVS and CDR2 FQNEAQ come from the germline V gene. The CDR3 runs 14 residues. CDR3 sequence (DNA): TGTGCCAGCAGCGCAACGCCTTACCAAGAGACCCAGTACTTC. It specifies CASSATPYQETQYF.

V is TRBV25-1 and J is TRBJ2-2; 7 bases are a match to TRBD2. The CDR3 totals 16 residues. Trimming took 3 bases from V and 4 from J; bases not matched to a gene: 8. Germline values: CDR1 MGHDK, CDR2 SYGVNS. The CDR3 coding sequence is TGTGCCAGCAGTGATCGATTAGCGGGTCTCACCGGGGAGCTGTTTTTT. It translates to CASSDRLAGLTGELFF.

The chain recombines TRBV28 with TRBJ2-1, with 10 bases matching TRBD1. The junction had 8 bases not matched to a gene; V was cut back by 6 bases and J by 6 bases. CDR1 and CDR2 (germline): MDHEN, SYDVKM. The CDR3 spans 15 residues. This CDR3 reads CASSLDRGYFNEQFF. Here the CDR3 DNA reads TGTGCCAGCAGCCTGGACAGGGGGTACTTCAATGAGCAGTTCTTC. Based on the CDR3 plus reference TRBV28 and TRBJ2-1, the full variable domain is DVKVTQSSRYLVKRTGEKVFLECVQDMDHENMFWYRQDPGLGLRLIYFSYDVKMKEKGDIPEGYSVSREKKERFSLILESASTNQTSMYLCASSLDRGYFNEQFFGPGTRLTVL.